This T cell receptor (beta chain) was sequenced for a study of blood T cell repertoires in COVID-19. Overall study: Both acute and convalescent COVID-19 samples were obtained from the United States, Italy and Spain. Nucleic acid was either cDNA or gDNA, and it came from T cells, B-cell-depleted T cells, or PBMCs.

As processed by the authors: Estimates of nucleated cell counts were drawn from the amplification of reference gene primers. Some clones are missing from TCRdb's copy, which holds only in-frame ones; the method was immunoSEQ multiplex PCR. That table gives V, J and clone size, and the DNA gave D and trimming. The sample lists under 150,000 clones; less than 85% were seen once. This CDR3 is 13 amino acids long. Deletions cut 3 bases from V and 1 base from J, with 4 bases between. Germline lookup yields CDR1 SGDLS and CDR2 YYNGEE. The sample taken for sequencing was peripheral blood. The chain couples TRBV9 to TRBJ2-2; D is unresolved. This TCR was sampled from a woman aged 80 or older in a cohort sampled during active or convalescent COVID-19. The CDR3 loop reads CASSAQNTGELFF. CDR3 bases: TGTGCCAGCAGCGCCCAGAACACCGGGGAGCTGTTTTTT.